The 24 T cell receptor beta chains reported below all come from one sample, sequenced in a study of blood T cells in healthy people across ages. Primed by a sample-barcoded 5' primer and a J-beta primer mix, a second PCR proceeded for about 7 to 12 cycles. TCRdb itself ran the 5' RACE reads through MiXCR, one entry per CDR3 protein. Counted here are approximately 1,000,000 distinct CDR3 sequences, 35% to 40% occurring once; the ten biggest clones make up around 12%. The specimen was blood. These receptors were taken from a man between 18 and 29 years old in good health.

The chain uses TRBV6-1 and TRBJ1-5; D is possibly TRBD1 (5 bases). The V end lost 1 base, the J end lost 4 bases, and 20 bases lay between the germline ends. This CDR3 contains 18 residues. Per germline, CDR1 MNHNS and CDR2 SASEGT. The DNA for the CDR3 is TGTGCCAGCAGTGAAGAATATTGGGGGGGTGGAGAAAATCAGCCCCAGCATTTT. Amino acids: CASSEEYWGGGENQPQHF.

This sequence joins TRBV4-1 and TRBJ1-5, with D unresolved. V was shortened by 2 bases and J by 9 bases, with 14 bases between the two germline ends. The CDR3 extends over 14 amino acids. CDR1 is MGHRA, CDR2 YSYEKL, per germline. CDR3: CASSQQAVVGPQHF. DNA of the CDR3: TGCGCCAGCAGCCAACAGGCAGTAGTCGGGCCCCAGCATTTT.

The chain links TRBV11-2 to TRBJ2-7; tentative D call: TRBD2 (6 bases). Germline V gives CDR1 SGHAT, CDR2 FQNNGV. V lost 2 bases and J lost 0, with 17 bases in between. This CDR3 has 17 residues. The CDR3 nucleotides are TGTGCCAGCAGCTTACGATTAGCGGTAGGGAGCTCCTACGAGCAGTACTTC. Translation: CASSLRLAVGSSYEQYF.

In DNA form, the CDR3 reads TGTGCCAGCAGTTACTCGCCCGGGGGGGGCAATGAGCAGTTCTTC. Its protein product is CASSYSPGGGNEQFF. The V call is TRBV6-6, the J call TRBJ2-1, with 8 bases aligning to TRBD2. This CDR3 is built from 15 residues. In germline, CDR1 is MNHNY, CDR2 SVGAGI (reference sequence). Losses at the gene ends were 0 bases for V and 6 bases for J; bases not matched to a gene: 4.

This clonotype has only a few counts. The rearrangement uses TRBV2 and TRBJ2-1; D is unresolved. The CDR3 has 14 amino acids. Germline values: CDR1 SNHLY, CDR2 FYNNEI. Trimming left V 4 bases short and J 4 bases short, with 11 bases between. As DNA, the CDR3 is TGTGCCAGCAGTGTTTCCGAGGCATACAATGAGCAGTTCTTC. It translates to CASSVSEAYNEQFF.

This chain links TRBV4-3 with TRBJ2-3; 9 bases agree with TRBD2. Germline CDR1 and CDR2: LGHNA and YSLEER. With V trimmed by 4 bases and J by 2 bases, 7 bases remained unmatched. There are 16 residues in the CDR3. This chain's CDR3 is CASSLDSGGYTDTQYF. The CDR3 DNA is TGCGCCAGCAGCCTAGATAGCGGGGGATACACAGATACGCAGTATTTT.

The rearrangement links TRBV7-2 to TRBJ1-2; the match to TRBD1 covers 7 bases. Germline-derived CDR1 and CDR2 are SGHTA and FQGNSA. With V trimmed by 1 base and J by 7 bases, 3 bases remained unmatched. This CDR3 has 13 amino acids. The CDR3 bases are TGTGCCAGCAGCTTAGAGGGGGCGAGTGGCTACACCTTC. Translation gives CASSLEGASGYTF. The full variable domain, in which reference TRBV7-2 and TRBJ1-2 provide the parts outside the CDR3, is GAGVSQSPSNKVTEKGKDVELRCDPISGHTALYWYRQSLGQGLEFLIYFQGNSAPDKSGLPSDRFSAERTGGSVSTLTIQRTQQEDSAVYLCASSLEGASGYTFGSGTRLTVV.

This clonotype was seen a few times. The V and J genes are TRBV20-1 and TRBJ1-4, with TRBD1 identical over 7 bases. Germline loops: CDR1 DFQATT, CDR2 SNEGSKA (reference sequence). The trim removed 3 bases at V and 5 bases at J, leaving 15 bases unmatched. The CDR3 runs to 17 residues. CDR3 protein: CSARVSLPGQSNEKLFF. The CDR3 bases are TGCAGTGCTAGGGTCTCCCTCCCGGGACAGTCGAATGAAAAACTGTTTTTT.

This chain connects TRBV6-5 to TRBJ1-2, with TRBD1 as a possible D gene (6 bases). This CDR3 region has 19 residues. The germline V and J ends were trimmed by 2 bases and 6 bases, with 28 bases remaining between them. Germline V gene sequence: CDR1 MNHEY, CDR2 SVGAGI. The CDR3 DNA follows: TGTGCCAGCAGTTACACTCGGACAGCCAGGAACGGAAGGGAGAATGGCTACACCTTC. It translates to CASSYTRTARNGRENGYTF.

In this sample, this clonotype turned up a few times. The rearrangement joins TRBV4-3 to TRBJ2-3; 8 bases agree with TRBD1. V lost 4 bases and J lost 6; bases outside the gene matches: 6. In germline, CDR1 is LGHNA, CDR2 YSLEER. CDR3 length: 14 amino acids. The CDR3 here is CASSPDRVVDTQYF. The DNA of the CDR3 is TGCGCCAGCAGCCCGGACAGGGTGGTCGATACGCAGTATTTT.

This clonotype was recorded a few times. The rearrangement uses TRBV28 and TRBJ1-4, with a tentative D call TRBD1 (6 bases). Trimming stripped 7 bases from V and 7 bases from J, with 10 bases between. CDR1 is MDHEN and CDR2 is SYDVKM in the germline V gene. The CDR3 has 12 amino acids. CDR3 region: CASMGDIEKLFF. As DNA, the CDR3 is TGTGCCAGCATGGGGGACATTGAAAAACTGTTTTTT.

The chain combines TRBV6-5 with TRBJ2-3; maybe TRBD1 (6 bases). Germline assignment: CDR1 MNHEY and CDR2 SVGAGI. Trimming left V 5 bases short and J 4 bases short, with 16 bases between. The length of the CDR3 is 15 residues. The CDR3 region is CASSQTGVRADTQYF. CDR3 in DNA: TGTGCCAGCAGTCAGACAGGCGTTAGGGCAGATACGCAGTATTTT.

In regard to this clonotype: A junction end diverges from the germline sequence, so it may reflect a read error. This chain joins TRBV28 and TRBJ1-6, with D hard to call. The germline CDR1 and CDR2 sequences are MDHEN and SYDVKM. The CDR3 is 12 residues long. CDR3 amino acids: CASSSINSPPHF. CDR3 DNA: TGTGCCAGCAGTTCGATTAATTCACCCCCCCACTTT.

This clonotype was counted only a few times. V usage is TRBV7-2 and J usage is TRBJ2-5; D is ambiguous. This CDR3 is built from 14 residues. V lost 5 bases, J lost 8 bases, and 18 bases lay in between. Germline V lookup: CDR1 SGHTA, CDR2 FQGNSA. The CDR3 DNA follows: TGTGCCAGCAGCCCGACACAATATCTGGATACCCAGTACTTC. The encoded protein is CASSPTQYLDTQYF.

There are many counts of this clonotype. The junction and the germline gene differ at one end; a read error may be behind it. The J gene is TRBJ1-2, the V gene TRBV27, with no clear D. The CDR3 length is 15 residues. Per the germline V gene, CDR1 is MNHEY and CDR2 is SMNVEV (reference sequence). CDR3 DNA sequence: TGTGCCAGCAGTTTATCCCACACGGATAACAATGGCTACACCTTC. It yields the protein CASSLSHTDNNGYTF.

The V call is TRBV21-1, the J call TRBJ1-5; TRBD1 is the table's D call and was not checked against the DNA. TRBV21-1 is a pseudogene. The CDR3 loop spans 13 amino acids. CDR3 coding DNA: TGTGCCCGGGGGAAGAATAGCAATCAGCCCCAGCATTTT. Translated: CARGKNSNQPQHF.

This clonotype was seen a single time. This rearrangement joins TRBV7-9 to TRBJ2-2; TRBD1 is a possible D gene (5 bases). V lost 5 bases, J lost 0 bases, and 16 bases lay in between. This CDR3 has 17 residues. In germline, CDR1 is SEHNR, CDR2 FQNEAQ (reference sequence). The CDR3 DNA is TGTGCCAGCAGCCAACCACAGGCACGACCGAACACCGGGGAGCTGTTTTTT. Its translation: CASSQPQARPNTGELFF.

The V call is TRBV2, the J call TRBJ1-5; TRBD1 matches at 7 bases. The CDR3 covers 15 residues. V was clipped by 6 bases and J by 0 bases; unmatched bases: 5. Germline CDR1 SNHLY, CDR2 FYNNEI. CDR3 in DNA: TGTGCCAGCAGGGACAGGCCTTATAGCAATCAGCCCCAGCATTTT. Its translation: CASRDRPYSNQPQHF.

This clonotype was detected only once. V is TRBV29-1 and J is TRBJ2-1, with D perhaps matching TRBD2 (5 bases). TRBJ2-7 matches the DNA end more closely, so the J call is doubtful. CDR1 and CDR2 from the germline V gene are SQVTM and ANQGSEA. This CDR3 contains 17 residues. The CDR3 region is CSVTLNLAVRPYNEQYF. CDR3 in DNA: TGCAGCGTGACGCTAAACCTAGCAGTCCGCCCCTACAATGAGCAGTACTTC.

This rearrangement joins TRBV10-3 to TRBJ2-5; D is possibly TRBD1 or TRBD2 (5 bases each). V shed 0 bases and J shed 4 bases, with 12 bases lying between them. Germline-derived CDR1 and CDR2 are ENHRY and SYGVKD. The length of the CDR3 is 15 residues. The CDR3 DNA reads TGTGCCATCAGTGAGTCCAACAGTGGGACAGAGACCCAGTACTTC. This gives the protein CAISESNSGTETQYF.

This chain uses TRBV7-9 with TRBJ1-4; maybe TRBD1 (5 bases). Trimming removed 5 bases at V and 6 bases at J, with 16 bases between. CDR1 is SEHNR and CDR2 is FQNEAQ in the germline V gene (reference sequence). CDR3 length equals 15 residues. CDR3 in DNA: TGTGCCAGCAGCCAGGTCGGGGCGGGTGATGAAAAACTGTTTTTT. Protein sequence: CASSQVGAGDEKLFF.

Ten or more counts support this clonotype. The chain carries TRBV29-1 and TRBJ2-1; 12 bases agree with TRBD2. Trimming took 4 bases from V and 6 from J; bases not matched to a gene: 4. The V gene's germline CDR1 is SQVTM and CDR2 ANQGSEA. The CDR3 contains 14 residues. CDR3 nucleotides: TGCAGCGTTGCTAGCGGGGGGGCAGGCAATGAGCAGTTCTTC. Translating it yields CSVASGGAGNEQFF.

The chain joins TRBV10-3 to TRBJ2-5, with a tentative D call TRBD1 (6 bases). In germline, CDR1 is ENHRY, CDR2 SYGVKD. The CDR3 runs 15 residues. V dropped 3 bases and J dropped 3 bases, with 14 bases sitting between them. This CDR3 reads CAISEGQGIEETQYF. In nucleotides, the CDR3 is TGTGCCATCAGTGAAGGGCAGGGGATTGAAGAGACCCAGTACTTC.

On this clonotype itself: Mismatch with germline at one junction end may stem from a read error. CDR3 sequence (DNA): TGCGCCAGCAGCCCACGGACAGCCTCAACTAATGAAAAACTGGTTTTT. This codes for CASSPRTASTNEKLVF. This rearrangement joins TRBV4-1 to TRBJ1-4, with D tentatively TRBD1 (6 bases). CDR1 and CDR2 (germline): MGHRA, YSYEKL. CDR3 length equals 16 residues.